The rows below give T cell receptor beta chains drawn from one sample of a study of cytomegalovirus exposure and HLA in healthy donors. Using immunoSEQ multiplex PCR, the repertoire was profiled, and TCRdb retains in-frame clones only, with some absent. The sample includes some 100,000 clones, approximately 80% of them seen just once. Material: PBMCs. These TCRs come from a woman between 18 and 29 years old in good health and CMV-seronegative. Both conserved end residues are part of each CDR3. D genes are given only for firm matches. The size of a clone is reported for some rows only, either as once, few or many, or as a class for expanded clones.

CDR3	DNA	D	size	V	J
CASSPGQGQGYTF	TGTGCCAGCTCACCGGGACAGGGACAAGGCTACACCTTC	TRBD1	.	TRBV18	TRBJ1-2
CASSLLGPSSNEQFF	TGTGCCAGCAGCTTACTGGGCCCCTCCAGCAATGAGCAGTTCTTC	.	.	TRBV5-6	TRBJ2-1
CASSSGTDSYEQYF	TGTGCCAGCAGTTCCGGGACAGACTCCTACGAGCAGTACTTC	TRBD1	.	TRBV6-6	TRBJ2-7
CASSLSGGDSGNTIYF	TGCGCCAGCAGCTTGTCAGGGGGCGATTCGGGAAACACCATATATTTT	TRBD1	.	TRBV5-1	TRBJ1-3
CASRNDNNQPQHF	TGTGCCAGCAGGAATGACAATAATCAGCCCCAGCATTTT	.	few	TRBV28	TRBJ1-5
CASGVGEQETQYF	TGTGCCAGCGGAGTAGGCGAACAAGAGACCCAGTACTTC	.	once	TRBV6-5	TRBJ2-5
CASSKGGGKDTQYF	TGTGCCAGCAGCAAAGGGGGCGGAAAAGATACGCAGTATTTT	TRBD1	.	TRBV6-1	TRBJ2-3
CASSSTENSPLHF	TGTGCCAGCAGCTCCACGGAGAATTCACCCCTCCACTTT	.	.	TRBV7-9	TRBJ1-6
CASSAGTGGHEQYF	TGTGCCAGTAGCGCCGGGACAGGGGGCCACGAGCAGTACTTC	TRBD1	.	TRBV19	TRBJ2-7
CASSFTGENTEAFF	TGTGCCAGCAGTTTCACCGGGGAGAACACTGAAGCTTTCTTT	.	.	TRBV6-1	TRBJ1-1
CASSLPSGVRGYTF	TGTGCCAGCAGCCTTCCTTCAGGGGTTCGGGGCTACACCTTC	.	few	TRBV5-6	TRBJ1-2
CASSQIGLAEYNEQFF	TGCGCCAGCAGCCAAATTGGGCTAGCGGAGTACAATGAGCAGTTCTTC	TRBD2	few	TRBV4-3	TRBJ2-1
CASSTPTGVYEQYF	TGTGCCAGCAGTACGCCGACAGGGGTCTACGAGCAGTACTTC	TRBD1	.	TRBV28	TRBJ2-7
CASSQDAGGSGNTIYF	TGTGCCAGCAGCCAAGATGCGGGGGGCTCTGGAAACACCATATATTTT	.	few	TRBV14	TRBJ1-3
CASSLGAGIYEQYF	TGCGCCAGCAGCTTGGGGGCAGGCATCTACGAGCAGTACTTC	.	.	TRBV5-1	TRBJ2-7
CASTRGRTGELFF	TGTGCCAGCACCAGAGGAAGAACCGGGGAGCTGTTTTTT	.	.	TRBV6-1	TRBJ2-2
CASSPYRGSYEQYF	TGCGCCAGCAGCCCCTATCGGGGTTCCTACGAGCAGTACTTC	.	.	TRBV5-1	TRBJ2-7
CASTPLGGQGVITDTQYF	TGTGCCAGTACCCCCCTCGGGGGACAGGGGGTTATCACAGATACGCAGTATTTT	TRBD1	.	TRBV19	TRBJ2-3
CASSEQGAGYEQYF	TGTGCCAGTAGCGAACAGGGGGCTGGGTACGAGCAGTACTTC	TRBD1	.	TRBV19	TRBJ2-7
CASSLMTGGTYEQYF	TGTGCCAGCAGCTTAATGACAGGGGGGACCTACGAGCAGTACTTC	TRBD1	.	TRBV13	TRBJ2-7
CASSPGQGWEQYF	TGTGCCAGCAGCCCCGGACAGGGGTGGGAGCAGTACTTC	TRBD1	once	TRBV7-3	TRBJ2-7
CSVESGALNTEAFF	TGCAGCGTTGAGTCAGGGGCCTTGAACACTGAAGCTTTCTTT	.	.	TRBV29-1	TRBJ1-1
CARSQGLAGVDTQYF	TGTGCCAGAAGCCAAGGACTAGCGGGAGTAGATACGCAGTATTTT	TRBD2	.	TRBV5-3	TRBJ2-3
CASSEAQRGRLQRSTEAFF	TGTGCCAGCAGTGAAGCGCAAAGGGGGCGCCTTCAGCGGTCCACTGAAGCTTTCTTT	TRBD1	.	TRBV2	TRBJ1-1
CASRSRDRVWYEQYF	TGTGCCAGCAGGTCCCGGGACAGGGTTTGGTACGAGCAGTACTTC	TRBD1	few	TRBV6-5	TRBJ2-7
CASSMLGVRVSGANVLTF	TGTGCCAGTAGTATGCTTGGAGTCAGAGTCTCTGGGGCCAACGTCCTGACTTTC	.	.	TRBV19	TRBJ2-6
CASSFGQTDTQYF	TGTGCCAGCAGCTTTGGACAGACAGATACGCAGTATTTT	.	.	TRBV7-7	TRBJ2-3
CASSYGTRGPYEQYF	TGTGCCAGCAGCTACGGGACTAGGGGCCCCTACGAGCAGTACTTC	TRBD2	.	TRBV7-2	TRBJ2-7
CASSHQRGNSGGMNTGELFF	TGCGCCAGCAGCCATCAGCGGGGTAATAGCGGGGGGATGAACACCGGGGAGCTGTTTTTT	TRBD2	.	TRBV5-1	TRBJ2-2
CASNRGPNQPQHF	TGTGCCAGCAACAGGGGGCCGAATCAGCCCCAGCATTTT	TRBD1	once	TRBV6-4	TRBJ1-5
CASRPGVGESYGYTF	TGTGCCAGCAGGCCGGGGGTGGGGGAGAGCTATGGCTACACCTTC	.	many	TRBV6-5	TRBJ1-2
CASREGGDNEQYF	TGCGCCAGCAGGGAAGGGGGGGACAACGAGCAGTACTTC	.	.	TRBV5-1	TRBJ2-7
CASSSIGGFSYEQYF	TGTGCCAGCAGTTCTATTGGGGGCTTCTCCTACGAGCAGTACTTC	.	.	TRBV28	TRBJ2-7
CASSYGGGVEQFF	TGTGCCAGCAGTTACGGAGGCGGGGTTGAGCAGTTCTTC	.	.	TRBV6-5	TRBJ2-1
CASSRTGESYEQYF	TGTGCCAGCAGCCGGACAGGGGAGTCCTACGAGCAGTACTTC	TRBD1	.	TRBV6-6	TRBJ2-7